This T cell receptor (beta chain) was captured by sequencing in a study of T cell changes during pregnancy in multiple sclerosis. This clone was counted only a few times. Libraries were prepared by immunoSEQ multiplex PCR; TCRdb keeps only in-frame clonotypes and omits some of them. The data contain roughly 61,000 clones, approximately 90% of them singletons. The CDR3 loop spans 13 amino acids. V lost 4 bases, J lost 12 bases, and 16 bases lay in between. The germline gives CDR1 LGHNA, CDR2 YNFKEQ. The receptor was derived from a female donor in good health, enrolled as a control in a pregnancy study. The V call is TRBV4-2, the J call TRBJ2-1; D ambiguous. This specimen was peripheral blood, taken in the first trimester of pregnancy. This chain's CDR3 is CASSLAEAKVQFF. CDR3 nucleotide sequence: TGTGCCAGCAGCCTGGCTGAGGCGAAGGTGCAGTTCTTC.